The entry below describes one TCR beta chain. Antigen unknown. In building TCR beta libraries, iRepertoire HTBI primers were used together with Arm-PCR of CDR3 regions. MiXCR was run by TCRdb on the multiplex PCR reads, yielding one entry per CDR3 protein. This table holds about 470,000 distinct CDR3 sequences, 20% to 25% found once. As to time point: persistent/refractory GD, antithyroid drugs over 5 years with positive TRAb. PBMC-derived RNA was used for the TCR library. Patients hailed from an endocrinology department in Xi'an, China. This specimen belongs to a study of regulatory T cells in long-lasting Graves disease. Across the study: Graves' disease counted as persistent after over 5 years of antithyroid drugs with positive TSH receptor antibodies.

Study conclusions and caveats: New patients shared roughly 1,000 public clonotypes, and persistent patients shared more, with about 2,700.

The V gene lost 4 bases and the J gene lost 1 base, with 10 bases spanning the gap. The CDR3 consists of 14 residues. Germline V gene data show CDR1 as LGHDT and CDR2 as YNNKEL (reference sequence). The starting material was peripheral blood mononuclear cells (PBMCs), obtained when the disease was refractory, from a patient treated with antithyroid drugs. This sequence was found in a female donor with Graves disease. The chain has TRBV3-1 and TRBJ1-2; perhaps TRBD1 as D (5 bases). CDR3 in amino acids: CASSPGTVNYGYTF. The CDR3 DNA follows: TGTGCCAGCAGCCCAGGGACGGTTAACTATGGCTACACCTTC.